These 27 T cell receptor beta chains were sequenced from one sample in a study of T cells in Graves' hyperthyroidism and ophthalmopathy. Template material for amplifying TCR beta CDR3 regions consisted of RNA transcripts. First-round RT-PCR targeting the TCR CDR3 was performed with the HTBI primer set. TCRdb redid the calling of the multiplex PCR reads with MiXCR, one entry per CDR3 protein. The data contain about 840,000 distinct CDR3 sequences, roughly 40% of them singletons. Sequenced input: blood. The receptor set was obtained from a man aged 18-30 years with Graves' hyperthyroidism.

The CDR3 region is CASSAGRLDDTEAFF. CDR3 DNA sequence: TGTGCCAGCAGTGCGGGGCGCCTCGACGACACTGAAGCTTTCTTT. The chain has TRBV2 and TRBJ1-1; D possibly corresponds to TRBD1 (5 bases). Trimming cost V 4 bases and J 3 bases, with 15 bases left between them. The germline V gene encodes CDR1 SNHLY and CDR2 FYNNEI. This CDR3 is built from 15 residues.

The rearrangement uses TRBV7-9 and TRBJ1-5, with no clear D. Deletions cut 5 bases from V and 8 bases from J, with 16 bases between. The CDR3 sequence is 14 residues long. Germline V gene sequence: CDR1 SEHNR, CDR2 FQNEAQ (reference sequence). CDR3 in DNA: TGTGCCAGCAGCCTCGGACCGCCCAAGGAGCCCCAGCATTTT. The encoded protein is CASSLGPPKEPQHF.

This clonotype showed up many times. The V and J genes are TRBV20-1 and TRBJ1-1; tentative D call: TRBD1 (5 bases). V was shortened by 0 bases and J by 4 bases, with 9 bases between the two germline ends. The CDR3 has 13 residues. Germline CDR1 DFQATT, CDR2 SNEGSKA (reference sequence). The CDR3 DNA reads TGCAGTGCTAGAGATCGGGGGGTCACTGAAGCTTTCTTT. It yields the protein CSARDRGVTEAFF.

To note about this clonotype: A read error may explain this, as a much larger clone is one base away. The chain joins TRBV20-1 to TRBJ1-1; 7 bases match TRBD1. This CDR3 has 11 amino acids. CDR1 DFQATT and CDR2 SNEGSKA come from the germline V gene (reference sequence). Trimming cost V 7 bases and J 2 bases; bases outside gene matches: 1. CDR3 coding DNA: TGCAGTGGGGACAGAAACACTGAAGCTTTCTTT. This gives the protein CSGDRNTEAFF.

V and J are TRBV5-1 and TRBJ1-3, with 7 bases that match TRBD1. Germline V gene sequence: CDR1 SGHRS, CDR2 YFSETQ. V shed 0 bases and J 4 bases; nucleotides not matched to a gene: 7. The CDR3 sequence is 16 residues long. CDR3 DNA: TGCGCCAGCAGCTTGGCCGAGACAGGGAACGGAAACACCATATATTTT. Its protein is CASSLAETGNGNTIYF. Combining the CDR3 with reference TRBV5-1 and TRBJ1-3 gives the whole variable domain KAGVTQTPRYLIKTRGQQVTLSCSPISGHRSVSWYQQTPGQGLQFLFEYFSETQRNKGNFPGRFSGRQFSNSRSEMNVSTLELGDSALYLCASSLAETGNGNTIYFGEGSWLTVV.

This clonotype was counted a few times. The V call is TRBV7-9, the J call TRBJ2-7; 11 nucleotides agree with TRBD2. The germline CDR1 and CDR2 sequences are SEHNR and FQNEAQ (reference sequence). The trim removed 6 bases at V and 3 bases at J, leaving 7 bases unmatched. CDR3 length: 15 amino acids. CDR3 in amino acids: CASSEVLAGGYEQYF. The CDR3 coding sequence is TGTGCCAGCAGTGAAGTCCTAGCGGGAGGCTACGAGCAGTACTTC.

This chain uses TRBV5-1 with TRBJ2-2, with TRBD2 matching 13 bases. There are 16 residues in the CDR3. Germline V gene data show CDR1 as SGHRS and CDR2 as YFSETQ. J lost 3 bases, V lost 2 bases, and 1 base had no gene match. The CDR3 sequence: CASSFGLAGDTGELFF. The DNA for the CDR3 is TGCGCCAGCAGCTTTGGACTAGCGGGAGACACCGGGGAGCTGTTTTTT. Supplemented by reference TRBV5-1 and TRBJ2-2, the full variable domain reads KAGVTQTPRYLIKTRGQQVTLSCSPISGHRSVSWYQQTPGQGLQFLFEYFSETQRNKGNFPGRFSGRQFSNSRSEMNVSTLELGDSALYLCASSFGLAGDTGELFFGEGSRLTVL.

The V gene is TRBV12-3 or TRBV12-4, the J gene TRBJ1-1; D is perhaps TRBD1 (6 bases). CDR3 length: 15 amino acids. With 5 bases removed from V and 11 bases from J, the gap between germline ends came to 24 bases. The CDR3 spells CASSPQGSPGLGAFF. CDR3 in DNA: TGTGCCAGCAGTCCGCAGGGGAGCCCGGGGCTGGGGGCTTTCTTT.

The V gene is TRBV20-1, the J gene TRBJ1-6; D is undetermined. The CDR3 runs 17 residues. Trimming pared 0 bases from V and 9 bases from J, leaving 21 bases between. Germline values: CDR1 DFQATT, CDR2 SNEGSKA (reference sequence). CDR3 sequence (DNA): TGCAGTGCTAGAGATAGATTTTACACAGCCAGAAGTTCACCCCTCCACTTT. Amino acids: CSARDRFYTARSSPLHF.

This chain uses TRBV10-3 with TRBJ1-6; 9 bases are shared with TRBD1. The CDR3 length is 17 residues. Germline-derived CDR1 and CDR2 are ENHRY and SYGVKD. The junction had 15 bases not matched to a gene; V was cut back by 6 bases and J by 9 bases. The CDR3 region is CAIRGSRTQGAGSPLHF. In DNA form, the CDR3 reads TGTGCCATCAGGGGGAGTAGGACACAGGGGGCGGGTTCACCCCTCCACTTT.

This clonotype was observed a few times. The chain recombines TRBV20-1 with TRBJ2-7, with D possibly called TRBD1 or TRBD2 (6 bases each). Germline lookup yields CDR1 DFQATT and CDR2 SNEGSKA (reference sequence). Trimming took off 3 bases at V and 7 bases at J, with 13 bases between the two ends. The CDR3 has 12 amino acids. The CDR3 DNA sequence: TGCAGTGCTAGGATGGACAGCGGGGAGCAGTACTTC. Protein: CSARMDSGEQYF.

This clonotype was detected only a few times. The V and J genes are TRBV12-3 or TRBV12-4 and TRBJ1-2; possible D gene TRBD1, 6 bases. Trimming shortened V by 4 bases and J by 8 bases, and 14 bases separated the two germline ends. The CDR3 has 13 residues. The CDR3 DNA reads TGTGCCAGCAGTTCAGGGGTCCACGGCGGCTACACCTTC. It is translated as CASSSGVHGGYTF.

Concerning this clonotype: A much larger clone is a single base away; this may be a read error. The rearrangement joins TRBV7-2 to TRBJ2-7; 10 nucleotides agree with TRBD2. Germline values: CDR1 SGHTA, CDR2 FQGNSA. The ends lost 5 bases at V and 4 bases at J; junction bases unmatched: 5. The CDR3 has 14 amino acids. The CDR3 sequence: CASSAGLAWYEQYF. Written as DNA, the CDR3 is TGTGCCAGCAGCGCGGGACTAGCGTGGTACGAGCAGTACTTC. Supplemented by reference TRBV7-2 and TRBJ2-7, the full variable domain reads GAGVSQSPSNKVTEKGKDVELRCDPISGHTALYWYRQSLGQGLEFLIYFQGNSAPDKSGLPSDRFSAERTGGSVSTLTIQRTQQEDSAVYLCASSAGLAWYEQYFGPGTRLTVT.

This clonotype was seen at least ten times. V usage is TRBV7-9 and J usage is TRBJ1-3; perhaps TRBD1 as D (6 bases). V lost 5 bases and J 8 bases, leaving 16 bases between the germline ends. The CDR3 spans 14 residues. The germline gives CDR1 SEHNR, CDR2 FQNEAQ (reference sequence). DNA for the CDR3: TGTGCCAGCAGCCCTCAGGGGTGGACGGACACCATATATTTT. Residues: CASSPQGWTDTIYF.

The chain employs TRBV5-1 and TRBJ2-7; D uncertain. CDR3 length: 14 amino acids. Trimming cost V 0 bases and J 0 bases, with 7 bases left between them. The V gene's germline CDR1 is SGHRS and CDR2 YFSETQ. The CDR3 loop reads CASSLDSRSYEQYF. In DNA, the CDR3 is TGCGCCAGCAGCTTGGACAGTCGCTCCTACGAGCAGTACTTC.

Notes on this clonotype: A much larger clone sits a single nucleotide away, making a read error possible. The genes are TRBV7-2 and TRBJ1-3; the D is unclear. This CDR3 contains 13 residues. Germline V lookup: CDR1 SGHTA, CDR2 FQGNSA. As DNA, the CDR3 is TGTCCCAGCACCCCCGACTCTGGAAACACCATATATTTT. This translates into CPSTPDSGNTIYF.

Details on this clonotype: Just one base apart from a much larger clone, this may be a read error. The chain couples TRBV7-9 to TRBJ2-7; D ambiguous. Per germline, CDR1 SEHNR and CDR2 FQNEAQ (reference sequence). V lost 5 bases and J lost 6, with 14 bases in between. The CDR3 has 13 residues. The chain's CDR3 is CASSPDIPAEQYF. The CDR3 bases are TGTGCCAGCAGCCCCGACATTCCGGCCGAGCAGTACTTC.

This clonotype was detected many times. An end of the junction does not agree with germline; a read error may underlie this. The V call is TRBV7-9, the J call TRBJ2-7; 7 bases are shared with TRBD1. CDR1 and CDR2 from the germline V gene are SEHNR and FQNEAQ (reference sequence). CDR3 length: 12 amino acids. CDR3 loop: CASSDGQVKLSF. CDR3 coding DNA: TGTGCCAGCAGTGACGGACAGGTTAAACTTTCCTTC.

The chain joins TRBV29-1 to TRBJ2-5; D may be TRBD1 (6 bases). CDR1 is SQVTM, CDR2 ANQGSEA, per germline. Trimming shortened V by 3 bases and J by 2 bases, and 13 bases separated the two germline ends. CDR3 size: 14 residues. CDR3 in DNA: TGCAGCGTTGATTTCGCAGGGGAACAAGAGACCCAGTACTTC. Translated: CSVDFAGEQETQYF.

This clonotype has just one count. A much larger clonotype is one base distant, so this may be a read error. This chain uses TRBV29-1 with TRBJ2-7, with a possible D match to TRBD1 (6 bases). The CDR3 runs to 15 residues. Looked up from germline, CDR1 is SQVTM and CDR2 is ANQGSEA. Here the CDR3 reads CSVRRPAGQRYEQCF. As DNA, the CDR3 is TGCAGCGTTCGGCGCCCGGCTGGACAGCGCTACGAGCAGTGCTTC.

A note on this clonotype: A clone one base away is much larger, so this may be a read error. The rearrangement uses TRBV6-1 and TRBJ1-5; a possible D gene is TRBD1 (5 bases). The CDR3 runs 14 residues. Looked up from germline, CDR1 is MNHNS and CDR2 is SASEGT. Trimming shortened V by 7 bases and J by 10 bases, and 20 bases separated the two germline ends. The chain's CDR3 is CASTRGGSEHPQHF. In nucleotides, the CDR3 is TGTGCCAGCACCCGGGGGGGGAGCGAGCACCCCCAGCATTTT.

Details on this clonotype: Here the CDR3 omits its conserved ending phenylalanine or tryptophan, so a read error is the likely source. The chain couples TRBV7-2 to TRBJ2-5; 7 positions match TRBD1. V was pared by 6 bases and J by 4 bases, with 11 bases of the junction left unmatched. The CDR3 contains 15 residues. Germline lookup yields CDR1 SGHTA and CDR2 FQGNSA. CDR3 nucleotides: TGTGCCAGCAGACAGGAGACAGGGTTTCTAGAGACCCAGTACCTC. Its protein is CASRQETGFLETQYL.

The sample holds a few counts of this clonotype. The chain carries TRBV20-1 and TRBJ2-7; 8 bases are a match to TRBD1. V shed 1 base and J 4 bases; nucleotides not matched to a gene: 9. CDR3 length: 15 residues. Germline CDR1 and CDR2: DFQATT and SNEGSKA (reference sequence). CDR3 nucleotide sequence: TGCAGTGCTAGAGGTCTTCTACAGGGGGAGTACGAGCAGTACTTC. Translated, it gives CSARGLLQGEYEQYF.

V usage is TRBV4-2 and J usage is TRBJ2-7, with a tentative D call TRBD1 (6 bases). The germline V gene has CDR1 LGHNA and CDR2 YNFKEQ. Trimming took off 3 bases at V and 5 bases at J, with 20 bases between the two ends. CDR3 size: 16 residues. In DNA form, the CDR3 reads TGTGCCAGCAGCCATCTAAGGGGGACGCCTCCCCACGAGCAGTACTTC. It codes for CASSHLRGTPPHEQYF.

This clonotype was counted many times. The chain uses TRBV29-1 and TRBJ2-2; 7 nucleotides agree with TRBD2. This CDR3 contains 16 residues. The trim removed 4 bases at V and 5 bases at J, leaving 13 bases unmatched. The germline CDR1 and CDR2 sequences are SQVTM and ANQGSEA. The CDR3 region is CSVVREVAGGTGELFF. DNA for the CDR3: TGCAGCGTTGTACGGGAGGTGGCAGGTGGAACCGGGGAGCTGTTTTTT.

This clonotype showed up just a few times. V and J are TRBV2 and TRBJ1-1; 11 nucleotides agree with TRBD1. Losses at the gene ends were 6 bases for V and 5 bases for J; bases not matched to a gene: 5. There are 14 residues in the CDR3. Germline lookup yields CDR1 SNHLY and CDR2 FYNNEI. This CDR3 reads CASRDGTGGTEAFF. The DNA for the CDR3 is TGTGCCAGCAGGGATGGGACAGGGGGGACTGAAGCTTTCTTT. The whole variable domain, remainder taken from reference TRBV2 and TRBJ1-1, is EPEVTQTPSHQVTQMGQEVILRCVPISNHLYFYWYRQILGQKVEFLVSFYNNEISEKSEIFDDQFSVERPDGSNFTLKIRSTKLEDSAMYFCASRDGTGGTEAFFGQGTRLTVV.

Points on this clonotype: A clone one base away is much larger, so this may be a read error. The gene calls are TRBV12-3 or TRBV12-4 and TRBJ1-1; D is ambiguous. This CDR3 spans 13 amino acids. The CDR3 DNA follows: TGTGCCGGCAGCTTTAGGCTAGCCACTGAAGCTTTCTTT. This gives the protein CAGSFRLATEAFF.